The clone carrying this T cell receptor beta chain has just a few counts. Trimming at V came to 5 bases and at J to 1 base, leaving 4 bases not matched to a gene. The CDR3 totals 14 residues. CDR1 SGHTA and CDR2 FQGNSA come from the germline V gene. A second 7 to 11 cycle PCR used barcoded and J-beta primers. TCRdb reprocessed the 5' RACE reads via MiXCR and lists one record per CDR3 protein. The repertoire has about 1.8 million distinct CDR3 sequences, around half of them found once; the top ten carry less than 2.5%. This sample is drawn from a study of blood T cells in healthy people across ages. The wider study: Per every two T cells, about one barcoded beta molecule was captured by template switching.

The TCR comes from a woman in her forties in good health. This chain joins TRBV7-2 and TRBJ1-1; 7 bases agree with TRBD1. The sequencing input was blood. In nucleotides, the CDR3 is TGTGCCAGCAGCAATGACAGGGCGAACACTGAAGCTTTCTTT. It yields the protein CASSNDRANTEAFF.